This TCR beta chain was recorded in a study of cytomegalovirus exposure and HLA in healthy donors (dated by TCRdb to 2016 to 2017). In the study overall: An earlier analysis of a few hundred of the donors reported 276 Gb of sequence data and 95 million to 140 million unique TCR beta sequences obtained from some 200 million T cells. Several DR-DQ haplotypes were handled as single units for association and clustering, since linkage in the cohort was strong. An earlier analysis of approximately 630 of the donors applied high-throughput TCR beta sequencing to assess whether each TCR beta V gene segment acted as functional or pseudogenic. Of the approximately 400 genotyped donors, 75% to 85% were placed in the genetic ancestry cluster associated with self-reported Caucasian donors. A later genetic analysis took genome-wide SNP genotypes for 398 of the 666 donors and used that subset as a discovery cohort. The aim of the study was to test whether cataloging public T cell receptors could identify signatures of past pathogen exposure. On average, about 200,000 unique TCR beta nucleotide sequences were sequenced per donor among some 420 genotyped donors of the cohort, with about 17% of those sequences being non-productive. A separate validation cohort of 90 to 150 different subjects was used in addition to the 666-subject first cohort. Alongside the repertoire data, information on donor age, sex, ethnicity and CMV serostatus was compiled. The study profiled the T cell repertoires of fewer than 850 subjects by immunosequencing and related them to cytomegalovirus serostatus. Both class I and class II loci were covered by HLA typing, at four-digit resolution. In the later analysis, no new phenotypic data were used to find candidate immune exposures; instead, reliance was placed on TCR beta sequences and their occurrence across donors. A later analysis re-analyzed previously published TCR beta repertoires from 500 to 700 donors and added high-resolution HLA genotyping to study TCR occurrence patterns. All discovery cohort repertoires had been generated using a single sequencing platform. Typing coverage varied by locus: about 620-630 donors for A, B, C, DRB1 and DQB1; roughly 500 for DQA1; over 600 for DPA1; around 450 for DPB1. Roughly 300 gigabases of sequencing data and 78 million or so unique TCR sequences were included in an early release covering 550 to 650 HLA-typed donors. To predict cytomegalovirus infection status, the study combined high-throughput TCR immunosequencing, statistical association of individual TCRs with disease status, and machine learning.

Worth noting for this clone: There is no known antigen for this receptor. The sample holds no much larger clone one base away, and base qualities are not on file.

The CDR3 sequence holds 17 residues, the cysteine and phenylalanine included. CDR3 DNA is the only sequence kept; it has 51 bases, read in frame from the first base. Trimming leaves V shorter by 7 bases and J shorter by 2 bases, with the junction holding 13 bases beyond the gene matches. From the germline V gene, CDR1 is MDHEN and CDR2 is SYDVKM. The cohort was made up of around 720 healthy bone marrow donors. At the time of sampling, every cohort member was nominally healthy, though immune exposures that went unrecorded were likely present. The donor was CMV seronegative and was included in the group of 352 seronegative cohort members. Each donor provided a peripheral blood sample, and peripheral blood mononuclear cells were used for TCR beta sequencing. Genomic DNA extraction from the blood cell samples was performed with the Qiagen DNeasy Blood Extraction Kit. Broad study findings and their caveats: Broadly in line with IMGT annotations, most TCR beta V segments showed up in productive rearrangements about 90% or about 30% of the time in an earlier analysis of about 500 of the donors. According to a later analysis, TCR association rates differed among HLA loci, with DRB1 alleles showing the most associated TCRs and HLA-C alleles showing the fewest. Correlated functional status among segregating V segments might be attributable to linkage disequilibrium, but an unknown experimental factor could not be ruled out. Because some donors lacked HLA typing at each locus, the association tests relied only on the typed subset. In a later analysis, HLA-associated TCR beta chains were found to be more clonally expanded and to have lower generation probabilities than equally common non-associated chains. Most TCR sequences were observed very rarely across donors, whereas some public TCRs were present in many individuals. According to a later genetic analysis, donors in an Asian-associated ancestry cluster had fewer N-insertions in productive TCRs than the approximately 670-donor mean. The cohort was sequenced for TCR beta chains only, and without alpha or paired-chain data the features that could be detected were limited. Sequencing depth was assumed to be roughly uniform across donors in the presence/absence analyses, though that assumption may not hold. Because the 87-base-pair reads could not distinguish some IMGT-functional V segments, including TRBV6-2 and TRBV6-3, those segments were excluded. The study listed 164 TCR beta chains as associated with cytomegalovirus. A later analysis found that most CMV-associated TCR beta chains appeared HLA-restricted, with HLA associations seemingly driven largely by CMV exposure. A further reported finding was that TCR beta sequences accurately predicted the HLA-A and HLA-B alleles for most subjects in the first cohort. For the cohort, immune exposure information was limited to CMV serostatus. The authors suggested that the approach could potentially be extended to other disease states and immunological phenotypes. In a later analysis, around 17,000 TCR beta sequences were associated with specific HLA alleles at a false discovery rate of 0.05. Assigning TCR associations to individual alleles was difficult when HLA alleles, especially DR and DQ, strongly co-occurred. A later analysis reported that several top co-occurrence clusters appeared linked to parvovirus B19, influenza, CMV and Epstein-Barr virus. In both the original and validation cohorts, the classifier was reported to diagnose cytomegalovirus status with high specificity and sensitivity. A later genetic analysis associated a missense DCLRE1C variant with V-gene and J-gene trimming of TCR beta chains, and an independent cohort replicated the association. Because counts were too low, seventeen rarely observed V segments, including chromosome 9 orphons, were left out of the earlier analysis of 587 of the donors. The sequencing pipeline was judged likely to have produced a cluster of highly shared sequence variants as a technical artifact. In vitro tests confirmed that a few of the cytomegalovirus-associated TCR beta chains recognize cytomegalovirus antigens.

Preparation of the library involved the immunoSEQ multiplex PCR assay. For the multiplex PCR, a mixture combining 60 forward primers for TCR Vbeta segments and 13 reverse primers for TCR Jbeta segments was used. A multiplex PCR assay on genomic DNA amplified the CDR3 region of rearranged TCR beta genes. The Illumina HiSeq System was used to sequence the amplified TCR beta libraries as 87-base-pair reads. As for the authors' bioinformatics: A later analysis tallied around 87 million unique TCR beta chains across the roughly 610 repertoires, and around 9.9 million of those chains were shared by two or more donors. To remove PCR and sequencing errors, raw reads were error-corrected and collapsed into unique sequences using a nearest-neighbor algorithm that merged closely related sequences. Alignment of CDR3 sequences to IMGT reference sequences was used to assign V, D and J gene segments. Each retained sequence needed at least a six-nucleotide match to both a V gene segment and a J gene segment. Rearrangements were classified as productive when the CDR3 lacked stop codons and remained in frame with V and J, and all other rearrangements were classified as non-productive. Following IMGT convention, CDR3 was defined as the stretch from the second conserved V-encoded cysteine to the conserved J-encoded phenylalanine. The earlier analysis of fewer than 750 of the donors excluded sequences that lacked an unambiguous match to a single V gene segment. In an earlier analysis of a few hundred of the donors, a V segment was called functional when productive rearrangements were above 56.7%, and segregating when the standard deviation between donors exceeded 5%. To diagnose cytomegalovirus status from the catalog of TCR beta chain sequences, a statistical classification framework was built. In a later analysis, TCR nucleotide sequences were compared against IMGT/GENE-DB human TR gene sequences so that V and J genes could be assigned. Using the TCRdist pipeline, a later analysis assigned CDR3 sequences along with most-parsimonious VDJ recombination scenarios. In a later analysis, every TCR beta chain was defined by the combination of its CDR3 amino acid sequence and its V-gene family, and reads without a unique V-gene family were dropped. In a later analysis, approximately 590 highly shared, low-generation-probability nucleotide sequences were removed to address suspected cross-contamination and a sequencing artifact. A later analysis calculated a clonal expansion index for each public chain from normalized within-repertoire ranks of inferred template counts. A later analysis computed generation probabilities with a VDJ recombination model fitted to out-of-frame rearrangements, and checked the results against IGoR. A later analysis scored TCR-TCR, TCR-HLA and TCR-CMV co-occurrence with hypergeometric tests, applying a repertoire-size bias correction to TCR pairs. A later analysis estimated false discovery rates by permuting HLA or CMV assignments 20 times. A later analysis grouped co-occurring TCRs with DBSCAN, adding TCRdist sequence similarity when clustering within HLA-allele-positive subsets. Repertoires with fewer than 30,000 or more than 120,000 public chains were left out of co-occurrence clustering, as were about 5 repertoires with anomalous nucleotide sharing. TCRdb's version of the immuneACCESS table is confined to in-frame rearrangements and falls short of the full clone set. An unresolved V gene accounts for under half of the shortfall where checked; the remainder is of unknown origin. The V and J calls and clone size were taken over from that table, and D and trimming were inferred from the DNA. The sample data list 150,000 to 200,000 clones, and over 70% of these were observed just once. The ten largest clones represent 2.5% to 3.5% of the sample.

The receptor was derived from a male donor in good health and CMV-seronegative. Sequenced sample: PBMCs. This receptor chain uses TRBV28 and TRBJ1-5, and TRBD1 matches 8 of the central bases. The DNA sequence reads TGTGCCAGCATAGAAGGACAGGGCTATATAGGCAATCAGCCCCAGCATTTT. This encodes CASIEGQGYIGNQPQHF.